This TCR beta chain is from a study of cytomegalovirus exposure and HLA in healthy donors. Concerning this clone: As yet, its antigen is unknown.

CDR3 length: 16 amino acids. V shed 4 bases, J shed 5 bases, and the junction held 11 bases outside the gene matches. Germline CDR1 reads SGHRS; CDR2 reads YFSETQ. 13 Jbeta primers and 60 Vbeta primers were used for the PCR. The data were produced by immunoSEQ multiplex PCR, yet TCRdb's version contains in-frame clones alone and is incomplete. This table holds about 160,000 clones, 82% found once. Broader study findings: The investigators catalogued 160 or so TCR beta chains as cytomegalovirus-associated. Reports showed the classifier diagnosing cytomegalovirus status with high specificity and sensitivity. Certain indistinguishable V segments, among them TRBV6-2 and TRBV6-3, were excluded. Rare sequences made up most TCRs, while some public TCRs were found in many donors.

The chain combines TRBV5-1 with TRBJ2-5, with 10 bases identical to TRBD1. This TCR derives from a male donor in good health and CMV-seropositive. Sequencing input: PBMCs. This CDR3 reads CASSLTGGPSSETQYF. CDR3 DNA sequence: TGCGCCAGCAGCCTGACAGGGGGCCCTTCTTCGGAGACCCAGTACTTC.